This T cell receptor beta chain was captured in a study of blood T cell repertoires in COVID-19. Study overall: Specimens from acute and convalescent COVID-19 originated in the United States, Italy and Spain. Sources were T cells, B-cell-depleted T cells, or PBMCs; the material itself was cDNA or gDNA.

V gave up 0 bases and J gave up 9 bases; unmatched junction bases: 8. The length of the CDR3 is 15 residues. Germline CDR1 reads SGHAT; CDR2 reads FQNNGV. Authors' processing steps: Amplification with reference gene primers provided the estimates of nucleated cell counts. Some clones are missing from TCRdb's copy, which holds only in-frame ones; the method was immunoSEQ multiplex PCR. V and J calls and clone size are copied from that table; D and trimming were computed from the DNA. The sample records 150,000 or so clones, roughly 80% being singletons. The receptor was isolated from a woman aged 45 to 65 with active or convalescent COVID-19. Sequencing was carried out using peripheral blood. V is TRBV11-2 and J is TRBJ2-1, with TRBD1 matching over 7 bases. The CDR3 DNA follows: TGTGCCAGCAGCTTAGACCAAGTAGGGGGCCTTGAGCAGTTCTTC. It codes for CASSLDQVGGLEQFF.